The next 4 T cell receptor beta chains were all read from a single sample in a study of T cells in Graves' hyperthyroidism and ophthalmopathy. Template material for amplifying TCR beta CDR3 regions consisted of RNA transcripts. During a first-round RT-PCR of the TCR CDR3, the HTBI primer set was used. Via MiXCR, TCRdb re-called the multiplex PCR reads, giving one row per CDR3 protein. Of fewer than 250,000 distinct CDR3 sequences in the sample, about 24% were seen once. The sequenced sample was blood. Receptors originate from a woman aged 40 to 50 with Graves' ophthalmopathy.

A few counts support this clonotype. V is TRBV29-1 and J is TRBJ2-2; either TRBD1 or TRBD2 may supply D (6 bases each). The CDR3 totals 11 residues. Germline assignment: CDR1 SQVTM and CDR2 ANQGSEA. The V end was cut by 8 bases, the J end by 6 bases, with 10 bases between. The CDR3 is CSTGAPGELFF. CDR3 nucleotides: TGCAGCACGGGGGCCCCCGGGGAGCTGTTTTTT.

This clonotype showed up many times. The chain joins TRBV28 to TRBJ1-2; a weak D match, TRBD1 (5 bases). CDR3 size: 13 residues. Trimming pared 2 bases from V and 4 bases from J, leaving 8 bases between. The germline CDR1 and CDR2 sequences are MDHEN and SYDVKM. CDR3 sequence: CASSLDRIYGYTF. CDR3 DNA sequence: TGTGCCAGCAGTTTAGACAGAATCTATGGCTACACCTTC.

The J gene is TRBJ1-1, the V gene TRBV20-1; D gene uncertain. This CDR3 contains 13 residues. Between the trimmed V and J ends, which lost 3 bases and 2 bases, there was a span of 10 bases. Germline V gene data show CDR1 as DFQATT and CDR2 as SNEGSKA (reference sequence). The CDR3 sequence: CSASSPINTEAFF. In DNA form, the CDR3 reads TGCAGTGCTAGTTCTCCGATCAACACTGAAGCTTTCTTT.

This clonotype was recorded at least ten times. The CDR3 DNA sequence: TGCAGCGTTGAAGATCCCGGGGTCCAAGAGACCCAGTACTTC. As protein: CSVEDPGVQETQYF. The chain links TRBV29-1 to TRBJ2-5, with D possibly TRBD2 on 5 matching bases. CDR1 SQVTM and CDR2 ANQGSEA come from the germline V gene. Trimming took 0 bases from V and 1 from J, leaving 9 bases between them. This CDR3 comprises 14 residues.